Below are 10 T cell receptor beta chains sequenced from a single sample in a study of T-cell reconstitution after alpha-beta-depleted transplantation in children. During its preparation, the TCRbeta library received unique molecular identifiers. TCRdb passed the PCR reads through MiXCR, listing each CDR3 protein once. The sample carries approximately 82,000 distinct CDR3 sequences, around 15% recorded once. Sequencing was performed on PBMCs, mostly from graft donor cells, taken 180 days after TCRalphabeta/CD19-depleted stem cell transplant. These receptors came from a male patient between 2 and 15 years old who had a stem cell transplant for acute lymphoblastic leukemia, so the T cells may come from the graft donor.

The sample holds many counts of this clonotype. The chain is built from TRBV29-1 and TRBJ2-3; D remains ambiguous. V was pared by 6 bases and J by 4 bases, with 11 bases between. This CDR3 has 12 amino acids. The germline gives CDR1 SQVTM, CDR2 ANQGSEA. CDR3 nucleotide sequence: TGCAGCGTGGGAACAAGGGCAGATACGCAGTATTTT. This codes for CSVGTRADTQYF.

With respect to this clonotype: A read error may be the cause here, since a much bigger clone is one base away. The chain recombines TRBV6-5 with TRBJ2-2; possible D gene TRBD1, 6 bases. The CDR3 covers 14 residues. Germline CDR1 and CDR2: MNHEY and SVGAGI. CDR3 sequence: CASSLLQGPGELLF. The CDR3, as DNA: TGTGCCAGCAGCTTACTTCAGGGGCCCGGGGAGCTGCTTTTT.

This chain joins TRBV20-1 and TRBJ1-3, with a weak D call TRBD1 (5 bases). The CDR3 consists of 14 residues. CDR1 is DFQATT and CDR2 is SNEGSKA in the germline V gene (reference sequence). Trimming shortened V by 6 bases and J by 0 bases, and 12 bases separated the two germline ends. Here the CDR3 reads CSARDRSSGNTIYF. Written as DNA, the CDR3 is TGCAGTGCGAGGGACCGCAGCTCTGGAAACACCATATATTTT.

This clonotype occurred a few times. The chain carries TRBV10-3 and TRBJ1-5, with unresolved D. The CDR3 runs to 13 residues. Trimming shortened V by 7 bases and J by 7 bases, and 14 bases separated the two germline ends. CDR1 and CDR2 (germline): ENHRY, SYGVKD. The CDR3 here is CAITQEEGQPQHF. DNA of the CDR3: TGTGCCATCACTCAGGAGGAAGGCCAGCCCCAGCATTTT.

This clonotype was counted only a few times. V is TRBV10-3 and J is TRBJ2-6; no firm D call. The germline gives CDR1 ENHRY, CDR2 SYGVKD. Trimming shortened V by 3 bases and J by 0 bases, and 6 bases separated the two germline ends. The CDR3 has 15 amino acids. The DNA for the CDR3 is TGTGCCATCAGTGAACAGAGCTCTGGGGCCAACGTCCTGACTTTC. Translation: CAISEQSSGANVLTF.

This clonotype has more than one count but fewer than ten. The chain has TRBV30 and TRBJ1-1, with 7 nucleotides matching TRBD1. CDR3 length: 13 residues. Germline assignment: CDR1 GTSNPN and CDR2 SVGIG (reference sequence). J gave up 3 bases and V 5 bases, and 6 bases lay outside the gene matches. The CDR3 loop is CAWRQQGYTEAFF. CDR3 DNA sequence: TGTGCCTGGCGACAACAGGGGTACACTGAAGCTTTCTTT.

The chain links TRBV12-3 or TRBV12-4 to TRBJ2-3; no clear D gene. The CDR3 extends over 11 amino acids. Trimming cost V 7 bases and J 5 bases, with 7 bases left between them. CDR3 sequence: CASTLRDTQYF. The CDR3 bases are TGTGCCAGCACCTTGAGAGATACGCAGTATTTT.

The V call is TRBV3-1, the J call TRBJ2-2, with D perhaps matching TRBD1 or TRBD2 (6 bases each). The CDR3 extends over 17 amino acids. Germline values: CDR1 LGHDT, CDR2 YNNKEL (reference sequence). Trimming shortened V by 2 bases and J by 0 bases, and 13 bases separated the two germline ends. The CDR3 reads CASSQWGRGANTGELFF. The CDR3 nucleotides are TGTGCCAGCAGCCAATGGGGAAGGGGGGCGAACACCGGGGAGCTGTTTTTT.

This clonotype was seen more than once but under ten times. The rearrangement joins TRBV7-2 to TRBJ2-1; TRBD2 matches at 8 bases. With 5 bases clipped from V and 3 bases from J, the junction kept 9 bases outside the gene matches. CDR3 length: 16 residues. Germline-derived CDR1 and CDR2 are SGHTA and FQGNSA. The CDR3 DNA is TGTGCCAGCAGCGAGACTAGCGTGGGGGACTACAATGAGCAGTTCTTC. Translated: CASSETSVGDYNEQFF.

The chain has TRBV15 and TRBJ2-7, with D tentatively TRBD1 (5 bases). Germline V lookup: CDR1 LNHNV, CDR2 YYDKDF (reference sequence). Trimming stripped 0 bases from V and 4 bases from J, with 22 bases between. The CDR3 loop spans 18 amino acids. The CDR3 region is CATSRDQVRALGAYEQYF. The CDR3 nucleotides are TGTGCCACCAGCAGAGACCAAGTCCGGGCCCTAGGGGCTTACGAGCAGTACTTC.